The entry that follows covers one TCR beta chain sequence. The CDR3 length is 15 residues. CDR1 is SGHTS, CDR2 YDEGEE, per germline. The V end was cut by 2 bases, the J end by 2 bases, with 14 bases between. This specimen comes from a study of cytomegalovirus exposure and HLA in healthy donors. Assay: immunoSEQ multiplex PCR; the TCRdb copy retains only in-frame clones and omits some. Of 150,000 to 180,000 clones in the sample, roughly 90% were seen once. This sequence joins TRBV5-8 and TRBJ2-7; weak D call: TRBD2 (5 bases). The source is a man aged 18-30 years in good health and CMV-seropositive. Specimen: PBMCs. For the CDR3, the DNA is TGTGCCAGCAGCTTTGAGGGCCTAGGAACCTACGAGCAGTACTTC. This encodes CASSFEGLGTYEQYF.